This paragraph reports one T cell receptor beta chain. Its antigen is unknown. This sample is drawn from a study of shared clonotypes between healthy human individuals. The study, taken as a whole, reports: How much donors shared clonotypes was expected to be affected by sequencing depth.

CDR1 and CDR2 from the germline V gene are SGHTA and FQGNSA. This CDR3 spans 14 amino acids. V was shortened by 5 bases and J by 3 bases, with 11 bases between the two germline ends. Data came from immunoSEQ multiplex PCR; TCRdb stores just in-frame clones and leaves some out. The data show about 2.3 million clones, roughly 90% seen once. The specimen was naive CD4+ T cells from PBMCs. As to subset: CD45RA+ positively selected. This receptor was identified in a man between 18 and 35 years old in good health. Some clones in this sample may be carry-over from other donors' samples. The rearrangement links TRBV7-2 to TRBJ1-5, with D possibly matching TRBD1 (5 bases). The CDR3 nucleotides read TGTGCCAGCAGCCCACGGGACCCCAATCAGCCCCAGCATTTT. This encodes CASSPRDPNQPQHF.